These 29 T cell receptor beta chains came from one sample sequenced in a study of blood T cell repertoires in COVID-19. Sequencing used immunoSEQ multiplex PCR; TCRdb keeps in-frame clones, though not all of them. The repertoire includes 15,000 to 20,000 clones, 75% to 90% of them detected once, and 15% to 20% sits in the top ten. The sample taken for sequencing was peripheral blood. These receptor sequences come from a man aged 45-60 years with active COVID-19.

On this clone: Sequence at one end of the junction differs from germline and may be a read error. Other DNA sequences from this sample encode an identical CDR3 as well. This chain connects TRBV20-1 to TRBJ1-2; a weak D match, TRBD1 (6 bases). The CDR3 is made up of 10 amino acids. Looked up from germline, CDR1 is DFQATT and CDR2 is SNEGSKA (reference sequence). CDR3 bases: TGCAGTGCTCAGGGGTATGGTTACACCTTC. Amino acid sequence: CSAQGYGYTF.

This chain connects TRBV27 to TRBJ2-7; the match to TRBD1 covers 9 bases. The length of the CDR3 is 13 residues. Trimming removed 6 bases from V and 3 bases from J; junction bases left unmatched: 3. CDR1 MNHEY and CDR2 SMNVEV come from the germline V gene (reference sequence). In DNA, the CDR3 is TGTGCCAGCAGCTCGGGACAGGGCTACGAGCAGTACTTC. Amino acids: CASSSGQGYEQYF.

The chain carries TRBV24-1 and TRBJ2-1; weak D call: TRBD2 (6 bases). This CDR3 has 18 residues. Germline loops: CDR1 KGHDR, CDR2 SFDVKD. Between the trimmed V and J ends, which lost 4 bases and 4 bases, there was a span of 22 bases. As DNA, the CDR3 is TGTGCCACCAGTGACCCCTATAGCGGAAGACGACTATACAATGAGCAGTTCTTC. Translating gives CATSDPYSGRRLYNEQFF.

This clone was counted a single time. V is TRBV7-2 and J is TRBJ2-7, with 7 bases fitting TRBD2. The germline CDR1 and CDR2 sequences are SGHTA and FQGNSA. The CDR3 runs to 15 residues. The ends lost 5 bases at V and 2 bases at J; junction bases unmatched: 9. This CDR3 is CASSPRGDGPYEQYF. The CDR3 DNA reads as TGTGCCAGCAGCCCCCGGGGGGACGGCCCCTACGAGCAGTACTTC.

This clone was counted a few times. This chain uses TRBV24-1 with TRBJ2-2, with D possibly TRBD1 on 5 matching bases. This CDR3 is built from 14 residues. The ends were cut back, 4 bases at V and 6 bases at J, with 11 bases in the middle. In germline, CDR1 is KGHDR, CDR2 SFDVKD. The CDR3 loop reads CATSEFRGSGELFF. Here the CDR3 DNA reads TGTGCCACCAGTGAGTTTAGGGGCTCCGGGGAGCTGTTTTTT.

The chain's CDR3 is CSVEYRDRSSYEQYF. DNA of the CDR3: TGCAGCGTTGAATACCGGGACAGGAGCTCCTACGAGCAGTACTTC. The V and J genes are TRBV29-1 and TRBJ2-7, with TRBD1 identical over 8 bases. The CDR3 has 15 residues. Germline V lookup: CDR1 SQVTM, CDR2 ANQGSEA. The trim removed 2 bases at V and 0 bases at J, leaving 6 bases unmatched.

This clone occurred once. V is TRBV19 and J is TRBJ1-2; unclear D gene. The germline V gene encodes CDR1 LNHDA and CDR2 SQIVND (reference sequence). The length of the CDR3 is 13 residues. V lost 0 bases to trimming and J lost 8 bases, with 10 bases between them. CDR3 protein: CASSIDGTWGYTF. CDR3 DNA sequence: TGTGCCAGTAGTATAGATGGTACTTGGGGCTACACCTTC.

V is TRBV18 and J is TRBJ2-1; 8 nucleotides align to TRBD2. The CDR3 has 12 amino acids. The ends lost 5 bases at V and 8 bases at J; junction bases unmatched: 2. Per the germline V gene, CDR1 is KGHSH and CDR2 is LQKENI. The CDR3 protein is CASSVLADEQFF. Written as DNA, the CDR3 is TGTGCCAGCTCAGTACTAGCGGATGAGCAGTTCTTC.

This chain connects TRBV19 to TRBJ1-1; a weak D match, TRBD1 (6 bases). V dropped 2 bases and J dropped 1 base, with 14 bases sitting between them. CDR3 length: 16 amino acids. Per the germline V gene, CDR1 is LNHDA and CDR2 is SQIVND (reference sequence). The CDR3 DNA sequence: TGTGCCAGTAGTATACACTTAGGACAGAAGAACACTGAAGCTTTCTTT. Translating gives CASSIHLGQKNTEAFF.

The rearrangement uses TRBV7-3 and TRBJ2-7, with 8 bases that match TRBD2. J gave up 2 bases and V 2 bases, and 11 bases lay outside the gene matches. Germline V gives CDR1 SGHTA, CDR2 FQGTGA. The length of the CDR3 is 17 residues. CDR3 DNA: TGTGCCAGCAGCTTACACGGGAGGGGTGAAGCTCCCTACGAGCAGTACTTC. Protein sequence: CASSLHGRGEAPYEQYF.

The V gene is TRBV30, the J gene TRBJ1-1; 7 nucleotides line up with TRBD1. Germline V CDR1 and CDR2: GTSNPN, SVGIG (reference sequence). The CDR3 extends over 16 amino acids. After removal of 3 bases from V and 5 bases from J, the junction contained 15 bases not matched to a gene. The CDR3 coding sequence is TGTGCCTGGAGGGACCCCTCGACAGGGCGAAGGACTGAAGCTTTCTTT. It specifies CAWRDPSTGRRTEAFF.

The rearrangement links TRBV18 to TRBJ1-1; D remains ambiguous. Deletions cut 2 bases from V and 2 bases from J, with 6 bases between. This CDR3 contains 13 residues. Germline CDR1 KGHSH, CDR2 LQKENI. As DNA, the CDR3 is TGTGCCAGCTCACCAGCTATTAACACTGAAGCTTTCTTT. As protein: CASSPAINTEAFF.

The chain links TRBV6-5 to TRBJ2-4; possible D gene TRBD1, 5 bases. The V and J ends lost 10 bases and 6 bases respectively, with 10 bases between them. This CDR3 is built from 11 residues. Germline V CDR1 and CDR2: MNHEY, SVGAGI. CDR3 region: CATQGGNIQYF. CDR3 nucleotides: TGTGCCACTCAGGGTGGAAACATTCAGTACTTC.

The gene calls are TRBV6-5 and TRBJ1-5; D gene uncertain. Trimming removed 2 bases from V and 1 base from J, with 12 bases in between. The CDR3 is 16 residues long. In germline, CDR1 is MNHEY, CDR2 SVGAGI. This chain's CDR3 is CASSYGEGRSNQPQHF. CDR3 nucleotides: TGTGCCAGCAGTTACGGGGAGGGCCGGAGCAATCAGCCCCAGCATTTT.

The V call is TRBV3-1 (or the pseudogene TRBV3-2), the J call TRBJ2-5; 8 bases fit TRBD2. Germline assignment: CDR1 LGHDT and CDR2 YNNKEL (reference sequence). The CDR3 contains 16 residues. V shed 2 bases and J 0 bases; nucleotides not matched to a gene: 5. CDR3 bases: TGTGCCAGCAGCCAACAAGTAGCGGGGAACCAAGAGACCCAGTACTTC. It codes for CASSQQVAGNQETQYF.

The chain combines TRBV2 with TRBJ1-2; 7 nucleotides agree with TRBD1. The germline CDR1 and CDR2 sequences are SNHLY and FYNNEI. The V and J ends lost 3 bases and 5 bases, in that order; junction bases with no gene match: 3. The CDR3 is 13 residues long. CDR3 sequence (DNA): TGTGCCAGCAGTGAGACAGGGCCTTATGGCTACACCTTC. It translates to CASSETGPYGYTF.

The chain uses TRBV5-4 and TRBJ2-7, with D possibly being TRBD2 (6 bases). The V end lost 0 bases, the J end lost 5 bases, and 15 bases lay between the germline ends. Germline loops: CDR1 SGHNT, CDR2 YYREEE (reference sequence). This CDR3 comprises 15 residues. The CDR3 is CASSLAGSHFNEQYF. The CDR3, as DNA: TGTGCCAGCAGCTTGGCCGGGAGCCATTTCAACGAGCAGTACTTC.

The J gene is TRBJ2-1, the V gene TRBV12-3 or TRBV12-4; 12 bases are a match to TRBD1. Trimming at V came to 8 bases and at J to 9 bases, leaving 5 bases not matched to a gene. CDR3 size: 13 residues. The CDR3 loop is CASSGQGAGEQFF. The CDR3 DNA follows: TGTGCCAGCTCGGGACAGGGGGCGGGTGAGCAGTTCTTC.

The rearrangement links TRBV24-1 to TRBJ2-6; 8 bases align to TRBD2. This CDR3 has 14 residues. CDR1 and CDR2 (germline): KGHDR, SFDVKD. J lost 2 bases, V lost 9 bases, and 2 bases had no gene match. In DNA form, the CDR3 reads TGTGCCACCTCGGGGGGGACTGGGGCCAACGTCCTGACTTTC. It is translated as CATSGGTGANVLTF.

The rearrangement joins TRBV11-3 to TRBJ2-7; tentatively, D is TRBD2 (6 bases). CDR3 length: 13 residues. CDR1 SGHNT and CDR2 YENEEA come from the germline V gene. V lost 1 base and J lost 7, with 11 bases in between. This CDR3 is CASSLALRGEQYF. In nucleotides, the CDR3 is TGTGCCAGCAGCTTAGCCCTTCGGGGGGAGCAGTACTTC.

This chain joins TRBV7-9 and TRBJ2-3; tentatively, D is TRBD2 (6 bases). The V gene lost 4 bases and the J gene lost 3 bases, with 17 bases spanning the gap. Germline CDR1 and CDR2: SEHNR and FQNEAQ (reference sequence). CDR3 size: 16 residues. CDR3 residues: CASSSAVAVSTDTQYF. CDR3 nucleotides: TGTGCCAGCAGCTCCGCAGTAGCGGTTTCTACAGATACGCAGTATTTT.

This chain links TRBV5-1 with TRBJ2-1; 8 positions match TRBD2. Trimming cost V 4 bases and J 6 bases; bases outside gene matches: 9. CDR1 SGHRS and CDR2 YFSETQ come from the germline V gene. This CDR3 has 15 amino acids. The CDR3 reads CASSLSAGAFNEQFF. CDR3 DNA sequence: TGCGCCAGCAGCCTGTCAGCGGGAGCCTTCAATGAGCAGTTCTTC. The full variable domain, completed using reference TRBV5-1 and TRBJ2-1, is KAGVTQTPRYLIKTRGQQVTLSCSPISGHRSVSWYQQTPGQGLQFLFEYFSETQRNKGNFPGRFSGRQFSNSRSEMNVSTLELGDSALYLCASSLSAGAFNEQFFGPGTRLTVL.

The J gene is TRBJ2-7, the V gene TRBV3-1 (or the pseudogene TRBV3-2); perhaps TRBD2 as D (6 bases). Germline V gene data show CDR1 as LGHDT and CDR2 as YNNKEL (reference sequence). The CDR3 totals 13 residues. The V end was cut by 8 bases, the J end by 2 bases, with 13 bases between. CDR3 region: CASGIAETYEQYF. In nucleotides, the CDR3 is TGTGCCAGCGGGATAGCGGAAACCTACGAGCAGTACTTC.

The chain links TRBV7-8 to TRBJ2-6; weak D call: TRBD2 (6 bases). Germline CDR1 SGHVS, CDR2 FQNEAQ. This CDR3 contains 15 residues. V gave up 5 bases and J gave up 3 bases, with 11 bases separating them. The CDR3 nucleotides read TGTGCCAGCAGCACCCCGGGAGATGGGGCCAACGTCCTGACTTTC. The encoded protein is CASSTPGDGANVLTF. Full variable domain (rest looked up from reference TRBV7-8 and TRBJ2-6): GAGVSQSPRYKVAKRGQDVALRCDPISGHVSLFWYQQALGQGPEFLTYFQNEAQLDKSGLPSDRFFAERPEGSVSTLKIQRTQQEDSAVYLCASSTPGDGANVLTFGAGSRLTVL.

This clone was observed once. This sequence joins TRBV5-4 and TRBJ2-5; 13 nucleotides line up with TRBD2. Germline lookup yields CDR1 SGHNT and CDR2 YYREEE (reference sequence). V lost 4 bases to trimming and J lost 0 bases; unmatched junction nucleotides: 3. The CDR3 covers 16 residues. CDR3 in amino acids: CASSPGTSGNQETQYF. For the CDR3, the DNA is TGTGCCAGCAGCCCGGGGACTAGCGGGAACCAAGAGACCCAGTACTTC.

This rearrangement joins TRBV9 to TRBJ2-7; 10 bases fit TRBD1. The CDR3 has 16 residues. The germline V gene has CDR1 SGDLS and CDR2 YYNGEE. The trim removed 4 bases at V and 3 bases at J, leaving 10 bases unmatched. The CDR3 reads CASSPRDRGPRYEQYF. The CDR3 nucleotides are TGTGCCAGCAGCCCCAGGGACAGGGGCCCCCGCTACGAGCAGTACTTC.

This clone was picked up one time. The CDR3 sequence: CASSFDRGSQPQHF. CDR3 nucleotide sequence: TGTGCCAGCAGTTTTGACAGGGGGTCTCAGCCCCAGCATTTT. V usage is TRBV6-5 and J usage is TRBJ1-5; 9 nucleotides match TRBD1. Trimming removed 4 bases from V and 6 bases from J; junction bases left unmatched: 4. CDR3 length: 14 residues. The germline V gene encodes CDR1 MNHEY and CDR2 SVGAGI.

V usage is TRBV25-1 and J usage is TRBJ2-6; D gene ambiguous. Trimming stripped 3 bases from V and 0 bases from J, with 9 bases between. The CDR3 extends over 16 amino acids. CDR1 and CDR2 (germline): MGHDK, SYGVNS. CDR3 protein: CASSDPALSGANVLTF. The CDR3, as DNA: TGTGCCAGCAGTGACCCAGCGCTCTCTGGGGCCAACGTCCTGACTTTC.

The V call is TRBV5-1, the J call TRBJ1-2; 7 positions match TRBD1. The CDR3 extends over 16 amino acids. Germline trimming cut 4 bases from V and 0 bases from J; bases unmatched to any gene: 9. CDR1 is SGHRS, CDR2 YFSETQ, per germline. The CDR3 DNA reads TGCGCCAGCAGCCAGGGGACAGCCACCCCTAACTATGGCTACACCTTC. Residues: CASSQGTATPNYGYTF.